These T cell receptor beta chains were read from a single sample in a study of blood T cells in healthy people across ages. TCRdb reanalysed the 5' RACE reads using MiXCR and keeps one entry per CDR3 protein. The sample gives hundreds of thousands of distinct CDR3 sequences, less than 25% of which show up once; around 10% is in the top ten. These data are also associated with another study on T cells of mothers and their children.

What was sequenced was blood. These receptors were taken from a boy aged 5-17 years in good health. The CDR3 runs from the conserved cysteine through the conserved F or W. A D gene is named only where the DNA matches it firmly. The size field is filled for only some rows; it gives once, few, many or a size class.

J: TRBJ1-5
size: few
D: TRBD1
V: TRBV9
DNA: TGTGCCAGCAGCGTCGGACAGGACAATCAGCCCCAGCATTTT
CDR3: CASSVGQDNQPQHF

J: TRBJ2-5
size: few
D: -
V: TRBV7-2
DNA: TGTGCCAGCAGTGCGCGGACAGAAGAGACCCAGTACTTC
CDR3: CASSARTEETQYF

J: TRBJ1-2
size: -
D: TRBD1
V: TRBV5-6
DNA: TGTGCCAGCAGCTCGGGACAGGGGGTTGACTATGGCTACACCTTC
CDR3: CASSSGQGVDYGYTF

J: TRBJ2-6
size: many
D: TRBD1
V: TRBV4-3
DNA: TGCGCCAGCAGACAGGGGATCTCTGGGGCCAACGTCCTGACTTTC
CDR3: CASRQGISGANVLTF

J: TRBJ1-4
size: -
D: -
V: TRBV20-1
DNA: TGCAGTGCTGCGGGGCCCCATGCAACTAATGAAAAACTGTTTTTT
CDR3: CSAAGPHATNEKLFF

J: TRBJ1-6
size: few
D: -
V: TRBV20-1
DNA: TGCAGTGCTAGATATCGGGGTTACTCCTATAATTCACCCCTCCACTTT
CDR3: CSARYRGYSYNSPLHF

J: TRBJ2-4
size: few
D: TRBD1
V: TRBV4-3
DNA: TGCGCCAGCAGCCAGGGGACAGGCAAAAACATTCAGTACTTC
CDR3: CASSQGTGKNIQYF

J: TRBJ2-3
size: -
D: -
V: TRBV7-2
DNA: TGTGCCAGCAGCCCCCGTAGGGCAGATACGCAGTATTTT
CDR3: CASSPRRADTQYF

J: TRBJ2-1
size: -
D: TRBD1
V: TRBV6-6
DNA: TGTGCCAGCAGTTACCAGGGGGCGCGGGACAATGAGCAGTTCTTC
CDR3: CASSYQGARDNEQFF

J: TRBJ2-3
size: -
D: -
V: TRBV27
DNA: TGTGCCAGCAGTTTATCGCACAGGACCACAGATACGCAGTATTTT
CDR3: CASSLSHRTTDTQYF

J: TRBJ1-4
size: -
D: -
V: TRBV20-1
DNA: TGCAGTGCTAGAGACGGACGGACGGAAAAACTGTTTTTT
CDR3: CSARDGRTEKLFF

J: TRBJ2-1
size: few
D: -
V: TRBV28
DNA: TGTGCCAGCAGTCGAAGACCGGTGGGATACAATGAGCAGTTCTTC
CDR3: CASSRRPVGYNEQFF

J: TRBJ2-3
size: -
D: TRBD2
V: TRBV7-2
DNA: TGTGCCAGCAGCCCCCAGAGCGGGAGAACTGGAGCAGATACGCAGTATTTT
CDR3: CASSPQSGRTGADTQYF

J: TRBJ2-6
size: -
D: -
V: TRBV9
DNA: TGTGCCAGCAGCGCAGCGTTGGCCCGGGCCAACGTCCTGACTTTC
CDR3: CASSAALARANVLTF

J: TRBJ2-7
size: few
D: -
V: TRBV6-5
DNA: TGTGCCAGCAGTTACTCGATCGAATACGAGCAGTACTTC
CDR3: CASSYSIEYEQYF

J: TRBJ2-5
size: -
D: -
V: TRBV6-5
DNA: TGTGCCAGCAGTTACTCGTCGGTGGGGACCCAGTACTTC
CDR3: CASSYSSVGTQYF

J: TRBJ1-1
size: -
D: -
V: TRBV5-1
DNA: TGCGCCAGTGGGACTGAGAACACTGAAGCTTTCTTT
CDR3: CASGTENTEAFF